Listed here are 14 T cell receptor beta chains from one sample, sequenced in a study of T cell responses to AZD1222 COVID-19 vaccine. Data came from immunoSEQ multiplex PCR; TCRdb stores just in-frame clones and leaves some out. The sample gives more than 110,000 clones, almost 95% of which show up once; about 3.7% is in the top ten. Sequenced here: peripheral blood, sampled 28 days after the second AZD1222 dose. These receptors were collected from an adult who received the AZD1222 COVID-19 vaccine.

The chain carries TRBV28 and TRBJ1-4, with 10 nucleotides matching TRBD1. Per the germline V gene, CDR1 is MDHEN and CDR2 is SYDVKM. CDR3 length: 14 amino acids. With V trimmed by 0 bases and J by 8 bases, 0 bases remained unmatched. In nucleotides, the CDR3 is TGTGCCAGCAGTTTATGGGACAGGGGGGAAAAACTGTTTTTT. Its protein product is CASSLWDRGEKLFF.

This chain joins TRBV6-5 and TRBJ2-7; 16 nucleotides match TRBD2. Germline V gives CDR1 MNHEY, CDR2 SVGAGI. This CDR3 spans 15 amino acids. The V and J ends lost 5 bases and 7 bases, in that order; junction bases with no gene match: 5. Written as DNA, the CDR3 is TGTGCCAGCAGTCCCGGGACTAGCGGGAGGGGTGAGCAGTACTTC. Protein product: CASSPGTSGRGEQYF.

The gene calls are TRBV4-1 and TRBJ1-5; a weak D match, TRBD1 (5 bases). With 4 bases removed from V and 0 bases from J, the gap between germline ends came to 16 bases. Germline CDR1 MGHRA, CDR2 YSYEKL. CDR3 length: 17 residues. The CDR3 is CASSPGTRKDSNQPQHF. The CDR3 region has the DNA TGCGCCAGCAGCCCCGGGACCCGAAAGGATAGCAATCAGCCCCAGCATTTT.

This clone was detected once. J is TRBJ2-2 and V is TRBV6-5; 7 bases line up with TRBD2. The V and J ends lost 7 bases and 2 bases, in that order; junction bases with no gene match: 7. Germline V gene sequence: CDR1 MNHEY, CDR2 SVGAGI. The CDR3 contains 15 residues. The DNA for the CDR3 is TGTGCCAGCACCGGGCTAGCGGCTAACACCGGGGAGCTGTTTTTT. This translates into CASTGLAANTGELFF.

The rearrangement uses TRBV7-8 and TRBJ2-2; weak D call: TRBD2 (6 bases). Trimming removed 6 bases at V and 5 bases at J, with 16 bases between. The CDR3 is made up of 15 amino acids. Germline assignment: CDR1 SGHVS and CDR2 FQNEAQ. Written as DNA, the CDR3 is TGTGCCAGCAGGCGGGACCCTATAAAGACCGGGGAGCTGTTTTTT. Its translation is CASRRDPIKTGELFF.

The rearrangement uses TRBV28 and TRBJ1-2, with D unresolved. The V end lost 3 bases, the J end lost 5 bases, and 16 bases lay between the germline ends. CDR1 is MDHEN and CDR2 is SYDVKM in the germline V gene. The CDR3 covers 15 residues. The CDR3 spells CASSFGGVTLYGYTF. The CDR3 coding sequence is TGTGCCAGCAGTTTCGGAGGAGTAACCTTGTATGGCTACACCTTC.

The rearrangement joins TRBV6-5 to TRBJ1-1; D gene ambiguous. The V end was cut by 7 bases, the J end by 8 bases, with 14 bases between. This CDR3 region has 12 residues. Germline CDR1 is MNHEY and CDR2 is SVGAGI. CDR3 DNA sequence: TGTGCCAGCACTCCCCCCGTCGGGGAAGCTTTCTTT. Amino acids: CASTPPVGEAFF.

This chain connects TRBV6-5 to TRBJ2-7, with 7 bases matching TRBD1. Germline CDR1 reads MNHEY; CDR2 reads SVGAGI. The CDR3 runs to 11 residues. V trimming: 8 bases; J trimming: 2 bases; junction bases outside the gene matches: 0. The DNA of the CDR3 is TGTGCCAGCGGGACAGCCTACGAGCAGTACTTC. It encodes CASGTAYEQYF.

The chain couples TRBV5-6 to TRBJ1-3; D perhaps matches TRBD1 (6 bases). Per germline, CDR1 SGHDT and CDR2 YYEEEE. This CDR3 is built from 14 residues. Trimming removed 4 bases at V and 0 bases at J, with 8 bases between. The CDR3 here is CASSGTNSGNTIYF. DNA for the CDR3: TGTGCCAGCAGCGGGACAAACTCTGGAAACACCATATATTTT.

V is TRBV2 and J is TRBJ1-2, with a possible D match to TRBD1 (6 bases). This CDR3 comprises 13 residues. In germline, CDR1 is SNHLY, CDR2 FYNNEI. V shed 4 bases and J shed 8 bases, with 14 bases lying between them. The CDR3 spells CASSVAQGNGYTF. The CDR3, as DNA: TGTGCCAGCAGTGTAGCACAGGGAAACGGCTACACCTTC. The whole variable domain, remainder taken from reference TRBV2 and TRBJ1-2, is EPEVTQTPSHQVTQMGQEVILRCVPISNHLYFYWYRQILGQKVEFLVSFYNNEISEKSEIFDDQFSVERPDGSNFTLKIRSTKLEDSAMYFCASSVAQGNGYTFGSGTRLTVV.

The gene calls are TRBV3-1 (or the pseudogene TRBV3-2) and TRBJ1-2; 10 nucleotides agree with TRBD1. The germline V gene encodes CDR1 LGHDT and CDR2 YNNKEL (reference sequence). Trimming at V came to 4 bases and at J to 8 bases, leaving 7 bases not matched to a gene. This CDR3 comprises 14 residues. CDR3 DNA: TGTGCCAGCAGCCTCCGGGACAGGGGAGCAGGCTACACCTTC. Translating gives CASSLRDRGAGYTF.

This chain uses TRBV28 with TRBJ1-4; D uncertain. Trimming pared 6 bases from V and 0 bases from J, leaving 8 bases between. The germline CDR1 and CDR2 sequences are MDHEN and SYDVKM. The CDR3 contains 14 residues. CDR3 in DNA: TGTGCCAGCAGCGAACTTACAACTAATGAAAAACTGTTTTTT. Its protein product is CASSELTTNEKLFF. The variable domain in full, completed from reference TRBV28 and TRBJ1-4, reads DVKVTQSSRYLVKRTGEKVFLECVQDMDHENMFWYRQDPGLGLRLIYFSYDVKMKEKGDIPEGYSVSREKKERFSLILESASTNQTSMYLCASSELTTNEKLFFGSGTQLSVL.

The V call is TRBV28, the J call TRBJ1-5, with D unresolved. Trimming removed 5 bases from V and 6 bases from J, with 14 bases in between. There are 14 residues in the CDR3. CDR1 is MDHEN, CDR2 SYDVKM, per germline. CDR3: CASSLQDVGQPQHF. CDR3 bases: TGTGCCAGCAGTCTCCAGGACGTAGGTCAGCCCCAGCATTTT.

The chain links TRBV6-5 to TRBJ1-2; D remains unclear. V was clipped by 4 bases and J by 5 bases, with 17 bases between them. Germline-derived CDR1 and CDR2 are MNHEY and SVGAGI. There are 15 residues in the CDR3. The CDR3 coding sequence is TGTGCCAGCAGTTTAACGACAAACACGTGGTATGGCTACACCTTC. This sequence encodes CASSLTTNTWYGYTF.